Following are 2 T cell receptor beta chains from one sample sequenced in a study of T cell responses to AZD1222 COVID-19 vaccine. TCRdb's table, derived via immunoSEQ multiplex PCR, lists solely in-frame clones and lacks some. The table has tens of thousands of clones, roughly 90% seen once. The source was peripheral blood, collected on day 0 of AZD1222 vaccination. These TCRs come from an adult in good health.

This clone was counted a single time. This sequence joins TRBV6-5 and TRBJ1-5; possible D gene TRBD1, 5 bases. The length of the CDR3 is 15 residues. The germline V gene encodes CDR1 MNHEY and CDR2 SVGAGI. With 0 bases removed from V and 2 bases from J, the gap between germline ends came to 8 bases. CDR3 sequence reads: CASSYSQQGNQPQHF. The CDR3, as DNA: TGTGCCAGCAGTTACTCGCAACAGGGCAATCAGCCCCAGCATTTT.

CDR3 DNA sequence: TGTGCCAGCAGCCCTCAGCAGGGTGAAAAACTGTTTTTT. The encoded protein is CASSPQQGEKLFF. This chain uses TRBV12-3 or TRBV12-4 with TRBJ1-4; TRBD1 is a possible D gene (5 bases). CDR3 length equals 13 residues. Trimming cost V 6 bases and J 7 bases, with 12 bases left between them.